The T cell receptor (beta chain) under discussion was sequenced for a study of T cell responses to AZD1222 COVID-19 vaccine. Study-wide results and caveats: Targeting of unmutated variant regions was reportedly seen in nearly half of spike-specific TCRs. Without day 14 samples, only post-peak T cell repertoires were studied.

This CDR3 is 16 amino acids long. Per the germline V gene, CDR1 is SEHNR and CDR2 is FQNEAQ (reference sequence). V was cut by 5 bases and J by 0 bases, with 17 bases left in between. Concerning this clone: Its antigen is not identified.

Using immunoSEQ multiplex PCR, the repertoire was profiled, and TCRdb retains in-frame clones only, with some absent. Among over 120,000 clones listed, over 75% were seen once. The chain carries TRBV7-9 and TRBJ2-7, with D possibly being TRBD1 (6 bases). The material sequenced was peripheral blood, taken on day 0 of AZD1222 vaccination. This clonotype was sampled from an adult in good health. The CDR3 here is CASSKAAQGSSYEQYF. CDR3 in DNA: TGTGCCAGCAGCAAGGCGGCGCAGGGGTCCTCCTACGAGCAGTACTTC.